Listed below are T cell receptor beta chains from one sample, sequenced in a study of T cells in Graves' hyperthyroidism and ophthalmopathy. One entry per CDR3 protein results from TCRdb running MiXCR on the multiplex PCR reads. The table has nearly 600,000 distinct CDR3 sequences, approximately 14% seen once. Input material: blood. The receptors were sampled from a woman in her thirties with Graves' hyperthyroidism that later progressed to Graves' ophthalmopathy. Each CDR3 is given with its conserved first and last residue. A D gene is named only where the DNA matches it firmly. Clone sizes are given selectively: once, few, many, or a class where the clone is expanded.

d_call j_call cdr3_length v_call clone_size cdr3_nt cdr3_aa
NA TRBJ2-1 15 TRBV7-2 many TGTGCCAGCAGCTCCAGGCACTCCTTCCCCAATGAGCAGTTCTTC CASSSRHSFPNEQFF
NA TRBJ2-4 12 TRBV7-2 many TGTGCCAGCAGCGCCAGTCAAAACATTCAGTACTTC CASSASQNIQYF
TRBD1 TRBJ1-2 19 TRBV29-1 few TGCAGCGTTTCGTGGGTAGGATGGACAGGGTTTTCAACTAACTATGGCTACACCTTC CSVSWVGWTGFSTNYGYTF
TRBD2 TRBJ2-3 15 TRBV12-3/TRBV12-4 NA TGTGCCAGCAGCCTGAGCGGGAGGACCACAGATACGCAGTATTTT CASSLSGRTTDTQYF
NA TRBJ2-2 14 TRBV18 many TGTGCCAGCTCATCTCGGAGGGACACCGGGGAGCTGTTTTTT CASSSRRDTGELFF
NA TRBJ2-3 14 TRBV18 NA TGTGCCAGCTCACCATCCTCGGGAACAGATACGCAGTATTTT CASSPSSGTDTQYF
NA TRBJ2-2 23 TRBV7-3 NA NA CASSLGGPFYEQYFGPGTGELFF
NA TRBJ1-1 14 TRBV12-3/TRBV12-4 many TGTGCCAGCGGGATAGGAGGAGCGGACACTGAAGCTTTCTTT CASGIGGADTEAFF
TRBD1 TRBJ1-3 15 TRBV2 many TGTGCCAGCAGTGAAGCTGGGACAGCACTAAACACCATATATTTT CASSEAGTALNTIYF
TRBD1 TRBJ1-4 14 TRBV6-1 many TGTGCCAGCAGTCACGGACAGGGGGATGAAAAACTGTTTTTT CASSHGQGDEKLFF
TRBD1 TRBJ1-5 14 TRBV20-1 NA TGCAGTGCTAGGTTCGCAGGGGGCACTCAGCCCCAGCATTTT CSARFAGGTQPQHF
TRBD2 TRBJ2-7 14 TRBV20-1 NA TGCAGTGCTAAACCCGGGGGGAAATCCTACGAGCAGTACTTC CSAKPGGKSYEQYF
TRBD1 TRBJ2-7 15 TRBV7-8 few TGTGCCAGCAGCTCACGACAGGGGGGAACCTACGAGCAGTACTTC CASSSRQGGTYEQYF
TRBD2 TRBJ2-1 15 TRBV30 NA TGTGCCTGGGCAAGGGGAGCGGGAGATGGGAATGAGCAGTTCTTC CAWARGAGDGNEQFF
NA TRBJ1-4 16 TRBV30 many TGTGCCTGGACTCCCCCTATAAAGGTGGCTAATGAAAAACTGTTTTTT CAWTPPIKVANEKLFF
NA TRBJ1-6 15 TRBV12-3/TRBV12-4 NA TGTGCCAGCAGTTTCGCCAGTAGAGCCAATTCACCCCTCCACTTT CASSFASRANSPLHF
NA TRBJ1-5 13 TRBV6-1 NA TGTGCCAGCAGTGAGGGGGTTCATCAGCCCCAGCATTTT CASSEGVHQPQHF
NA TRBJ2-3 16 TRBV14 NA TGTGCCAGCAGCCAAGAAGTTTTAGCTACGACAGATACGCAGTATTTT CASSQEVLATTDTQYF
NA TRBJ1-1 13 TRBV28 many TGTGCCAGCATCGGCGGGACGACCACTGAAGCTTTCTTT CASIGGTTTEAFF
NA TRBJ1-6 20 TRBV3-1 NA TGTGCCAGCAGCCAAGAAGGAGGAGGGGCCTATGGGACCTATAATTCACCCCTCCACTTT CASSQEGGGAYGTYNSPLHF
TRBD2 TRBJ2-3 17 TRBV6-2/TRBV6-3 NA TGTGCCAGCGCCGGGACTAGCGGGATTGCGAGCACAGATACGCAGTATTTT CASAGTSGIASTDTQYF
TRBD1 TRBJ1-2 15 TRBV25-1 NA TGTGCCAGCAGTGATCCAGACAGGGCGAACTATGGCTACACCTTC CASSDPDRANYGYTF
TRBD1 TRBJ2-1 15 TRBV20-1 few TGCAGTGCTAGAAATACCGGGACAGGGGGTGATGAGCAGTTCTTC CSARNTGTGGDEQFF
NA TRBJ2-1 18 TRBV9 NA TGTGCCAGCAGCGTCAGCGGACCGACCCCGAGCTCCTACAATGAGCAGTTCTTC CASSVSGPTPSSYNEQFF
TRBD2 TRBJ2-2 18 TRBV18 NA TGTGCCAGCTCACCAGTTACCTTCGGCGGGAGGAACACCGGGGAGCTGTTTTTT CASSPVTFGGRNTGELFF
NA TRBJ2-2 12 TRBV20-1 many TGCAGTGCTAGAGCAGGGTCCGGGGAGCTGTTTTTT CSARAGSGELFF
TRBD2 TRBJ2-1 16 TRBV11-2 many TGTGCCAGCAGCCGTCTAGCGGGAGGGAAAGGGAATGAGCAGTTCTTC CASSRLAGGKGNEQFF
NA TRBJ2-1 16 TRBV7-8 many TGTGCCAGCAGCTTAGTAGGGGCGCGCTCCTACAATGAGCAGTTCTTC CASSLVGARSYNEQFF
NA TRBJ2-3 14 TRBV20-1 few TGCAGTGCTAGAGAGAGTAGCGGTACAGATACGCAGTATTTT CSARESSGTDTQYF
TRBD1 TRBJ2-1 16 TRBV19 many TGTGCCAGTAGTAGAACCAGGGACAGGGATTACAATGAGCAGTTCTTC CASSRTRDRDYNEQFF
NA TRBJ2-2 12 TRBV28 few TGTGCCAGCAGTTTAGACCGCGGGGAGCTGTTTTTT CASSLDRGELFF